The rows below give T cell receptor beta chains drawn from one sample of a study of T-cell memory formation after mild COVID-19. TCRdb used MiXCR to reprocess the 5' RACE reads, holding one entry per CDR3 protein. There are approximately 210,000 distinct CDR3 sequences in the sample; 8% to 11% occur only once, and roughly 3% lies in the top ten. The sample taken for sequencing was PBMCs or a T cell subset sorted from them (not recorded which). The receptors were sampled from a man aged 18 to 30 who had mild COVID-19 (a few samples of this study predate the infection). Cell type and time point are not known. CDR3s include the opening cysteine and the closing phenylalanine or tryptophan. Fields, in order: D gene, V gene, clone size, CDR3 length, J gene, CDR3 protein, CDR3 DNA. A D gene is named only where the DNA matches it firmly. Rows may omit the clone size; those that give it use once, few, many or a size class.

.,TRBV6-2/TRBV6-3,few,14,TRBJ2-3,CASSPDGATDTQYF,TGTGCCAGCAGTCCGGACGGAGCCACAGATACGCAGTATTTT
TRBD2,TRBV20-1,few,15,TRBJ2-7,CSALPGLADSYEQYF,TGCAGTGCTTTGCCGGGACTAGCGGATTCATACGAGCAGTACTTC
TRBD2,TRBV7-2,.,14,TRBJ2-3,CASSLEAGLDTQYF,TGTGCCAGCAGCTTAGAAGCGGGGTTGGATACGCAGTATTTT
TRBD2,TRBV10-3,.,11,TRBJ2-5,CASGGGETQYF,TGTGCTAGCGGGGGCGGTGAGACCCAGTACTTC
.,TRBV7-2,.,15,TRBJ1-2,CASSLGSLGYYGYTF,TGTGCCAGCAGCTTAGGGTCCTTAGGGTACTATGGCTACACCTTC
.,TRBV6-6,.,13,TRBJ1-1,CASNSDLNTEAFF,TGTGCCAGCAATTCGGACTTGAACACTGAAGCTTTCTTT
.,TRBV25-1,few,16,TRBJ2-2,CASRSIALVGTGELFF,TGTGCCAGCAGGTCTATCGCGCTAGTGGGCACCGGGGAGCTGTTTTTT
TRBD1,TRBV9,few,16,TRBJ2-5,CASSVGTGTGLETQYF,TGTGCCAGCAGCGTGGGGACCGGGACAGGCTTGGAGACCCAGTACTTC
.,TRBV7-9,.,13,TRBJ1-2,CASSLEGNDGYTF,TGTGCCAGCAGCTTAGAGGGTAACGATGGCTACACCTTC
.,TRBV7-2,few,13,TRBJ1-1,CASSIAWGDEAFF,TGTGCCAGCAGCATCGCTTGGGGGGATGAAGCTTTCTTT
.,TRBV5-1,.,15,TRBJ2-1,CASSVGVWGQLGQFF,TGCGCCAGCAGTGTAGGAGTTTGGGGTCAATTGGGGCAGTTCTTC
.,TRBV7-8,.,15,TRBJ2-4,CASSFTRGSNDIQYF,TGTGCCAGCAGCTTTACCCGGGGCTCAAATGACATTCAGTACTTC
.,TRBV7-2,few,14,TRBJ2-5,CASSIGLRGETQYF,TGTGCCAGCAGCATAGGGCTGCGGGGAGAGACCCAGTACTTC
TRBD2,TRBV12-3/TRBV12-4,.,19,TRBJ2-2,CASTSWASGGQRITGELFF,TGTGCCAGCACCTCTTGGGCTAGCGGGGGGCAACGAATTACCGGGGAGCTGTTTTTT
.,TRBV5-1,many,16,TRBJ2-1,CASSFQEGGAYNEQFF,TGCGCCAGCAGCTTTCAGGAGGGTGGGGCCTACAATGAGCAGTTCTTC
TRBD1,TRBV15,.,15,TRBJ1-4,CATSREGTGGEKLFF,TGTGCCACCAGCAGAGAGGGGACAGGGGGCGAAAAACTGTTTTTT
.,TRBV12-3/TRBV12-4,many,13,TRBJ1-4,CASNGGPNEKLFF,TGTGCCAGCAATGGGGGTCCTAATGAAAAACTGTTTTTT
.,TRBV29-1,few,14,TRBJ2-2,CSVTRGPSTGELFF,TGCAGCGTGACCAGGGGACCCAGCACCGGGGAGCTGTTTTTT
TRBD1,TRBV18,many,14,TRBJ2-4,CASSTGQGKNIQYF,TGTGCCAGCTCAACGGGACAGGGAAAAAACATTCAGTACTTC
.,TRBV5-1,.,15,TRBJ1-5,CASSPGTNSNQPQHF,TGCGCCAGCAGCCCCGGCACCAATAGCAATCAGCCCCAGCATTTT
.,TRBV10-3,few,13,TRBJ1-1,CAISERLNTEAFF,TGTGCCATCAGTGAGAGGCTGAACACTGAAGCTTTCTTT